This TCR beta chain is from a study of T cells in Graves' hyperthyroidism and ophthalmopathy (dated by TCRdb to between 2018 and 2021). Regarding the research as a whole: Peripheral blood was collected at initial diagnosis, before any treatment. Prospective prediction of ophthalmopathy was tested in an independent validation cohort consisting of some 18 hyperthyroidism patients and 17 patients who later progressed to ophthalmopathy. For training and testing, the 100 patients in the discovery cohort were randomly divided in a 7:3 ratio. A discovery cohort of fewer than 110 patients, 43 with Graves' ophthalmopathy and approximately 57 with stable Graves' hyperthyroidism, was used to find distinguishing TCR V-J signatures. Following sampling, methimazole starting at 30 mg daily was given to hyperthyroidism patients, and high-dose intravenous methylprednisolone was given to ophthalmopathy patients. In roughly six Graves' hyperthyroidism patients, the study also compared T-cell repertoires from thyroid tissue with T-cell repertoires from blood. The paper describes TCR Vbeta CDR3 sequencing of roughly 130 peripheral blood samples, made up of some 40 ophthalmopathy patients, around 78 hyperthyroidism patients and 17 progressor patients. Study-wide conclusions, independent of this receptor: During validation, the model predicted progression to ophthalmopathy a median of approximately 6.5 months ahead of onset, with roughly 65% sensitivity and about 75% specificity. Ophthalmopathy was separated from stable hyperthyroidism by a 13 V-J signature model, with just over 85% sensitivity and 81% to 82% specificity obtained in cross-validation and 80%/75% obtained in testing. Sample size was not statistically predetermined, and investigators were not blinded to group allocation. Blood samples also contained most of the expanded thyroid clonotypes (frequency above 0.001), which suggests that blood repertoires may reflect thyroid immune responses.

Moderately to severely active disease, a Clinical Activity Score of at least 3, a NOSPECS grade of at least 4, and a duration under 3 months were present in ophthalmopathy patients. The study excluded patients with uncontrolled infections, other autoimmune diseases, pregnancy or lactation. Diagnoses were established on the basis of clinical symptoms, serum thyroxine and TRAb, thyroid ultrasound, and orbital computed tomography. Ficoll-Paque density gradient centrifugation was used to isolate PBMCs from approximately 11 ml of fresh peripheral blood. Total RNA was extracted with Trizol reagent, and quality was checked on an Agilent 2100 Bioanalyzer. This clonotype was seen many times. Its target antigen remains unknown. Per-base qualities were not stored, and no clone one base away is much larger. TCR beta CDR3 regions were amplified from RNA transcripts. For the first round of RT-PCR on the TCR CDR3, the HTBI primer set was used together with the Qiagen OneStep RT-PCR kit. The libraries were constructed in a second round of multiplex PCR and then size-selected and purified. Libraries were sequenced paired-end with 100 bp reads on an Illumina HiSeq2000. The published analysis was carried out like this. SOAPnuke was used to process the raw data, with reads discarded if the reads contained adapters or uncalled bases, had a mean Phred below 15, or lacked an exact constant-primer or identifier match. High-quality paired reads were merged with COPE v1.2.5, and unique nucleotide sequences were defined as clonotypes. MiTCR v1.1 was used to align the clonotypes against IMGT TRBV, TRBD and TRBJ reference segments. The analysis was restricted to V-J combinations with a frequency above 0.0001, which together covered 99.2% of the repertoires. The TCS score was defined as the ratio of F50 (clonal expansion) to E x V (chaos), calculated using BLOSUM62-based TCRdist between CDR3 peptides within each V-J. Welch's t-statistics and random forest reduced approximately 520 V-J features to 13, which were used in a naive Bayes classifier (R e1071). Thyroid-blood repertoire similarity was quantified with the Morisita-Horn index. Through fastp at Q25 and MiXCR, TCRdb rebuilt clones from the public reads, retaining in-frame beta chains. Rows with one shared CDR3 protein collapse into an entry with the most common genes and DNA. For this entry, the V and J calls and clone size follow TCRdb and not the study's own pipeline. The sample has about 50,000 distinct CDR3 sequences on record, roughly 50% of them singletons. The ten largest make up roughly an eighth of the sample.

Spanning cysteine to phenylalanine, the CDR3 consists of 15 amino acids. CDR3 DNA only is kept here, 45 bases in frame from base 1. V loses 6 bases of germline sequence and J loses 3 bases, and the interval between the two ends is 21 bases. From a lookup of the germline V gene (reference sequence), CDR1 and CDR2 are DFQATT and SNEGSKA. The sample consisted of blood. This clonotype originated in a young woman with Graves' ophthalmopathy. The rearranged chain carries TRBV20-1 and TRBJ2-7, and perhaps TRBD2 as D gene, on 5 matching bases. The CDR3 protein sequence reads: CSAPRLGEVIYEQYF. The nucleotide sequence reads TGCAGTGCCCCCCGGCTGGGAGAGGTGATCTACGAGCAGTACTTC.